Presented here are 10 T cell receptor beta chains from one specimen sequenced in a study of cytomegalovirus exposure and HLA in healthy donors. It was with 60 Vbeta and 13 Jbeta primers that the PCR ran. The table came from immunoSEQ multiplex PCR; TCRdb's copy has only in-frame clones and leaves some out. Of about 180,000 clones in the sample, around 80% were seen once. Sequenced material: PBMCs. These receptors all come from a man younger than 30 in good health and CMV-seronegative.

The chain recombines TRBV19 with TRBJ1-5; 8 bases fit TRBD1. The V gene end was trimmed by 3 bases and the J gene end by 2 bases; junction bases not matched to a gene: 9. This CDR3 contains 17 residues. Germline CDR1 and CDR2: LNHDA and SQIVND (reference sequence). As DNA, the CDR3 is TGTGCCAGTAGTATGACCAGGGGGCGCGAAGGCAATCAGCCCCAGCATTTT. It specifies CASSMTRGREGNQPQHF.

V is TRBV30 and J is TRBJ2-1; the match to TRBD2 covers 9 bases. The germline gives CDR1 GTSNPN, CDR2 SVGIG (reference sequence). J gave up 1 base and V 3 bases, and 4 bases lay outside the gene matches. The CDR3 sequence is 15 residues long. CDR3 sequence reads: CAWRAGGRSYNEQFF. The CDR3 region has the DNA TGTGCCTGGAGGGCGGGAGGGAGATCCTACAATGAGCAGTTCTTC.

The rearrangement links TRBV7-8 to TRBJ2-3; 9 bases are a match to TRBD2. With 4 bases clipped from V and 2 bases from J, the junction kept 4 bases outside the gene matches. There are 15 residues in the CDR3. Germline CDR1 SGHVS, CDR2 FQNEAQ. CDR3 region: CASSSTSGYTDTQYF. In nucleotides, the CDR3 is TGTGCCAGCAGCTCGACTAGCGGCTACACAGATACGCAGTATTTT.

The chain is built from TRBV18 and TRBJ2-7; D ambiguous. Germline V gene sequence: CDR1 KGHSH, CDR2 LQKENI. This CDR3 comprises 13 residues. The ends were cut back, 3 bases at V and 7 bases at J, with 13 bases in the middle. The CDR3 spells CASSPDQAGEQYF. The CDR3 DNA follows: TGTGCCAGCTCACCCGATCAGGCTGGGGAGCAGTACTTC. Combining the CDR3 with reference TRBV18 and TRBJ2-7 gives the whole variable domain NAGVMQNPRHLVRRRGQEARLRCSPMKGHSHVYWYRQLPEEGLKFMVYLQKENIIDESGMPKERFSAEFPKEGPSILRIQQVVRGDSAAYFCASSPDQAGEQYFGPGTRLTVT.

The rearrangement links TRBV7-9 to TRBJ1-1; 8 bases are a match to TRBD1. There are 15 residues in the CDR3. V was pared by 5 bases and J by 0 bases, with 5 bases of the junction left unmatched. Germline V CDR1 and CDR2: SEHNR, FQNEAQ (reference sequence). Written as DNA, the CDR3 is TGTGCCAGCAGCCCGGGACAGGCGCTGAACACTGAAGCTTTCTTT. Its translation: CASSPGQALNTEAFF.

The chain carries TRBV29-1 and TRBJ2-1; 10 bases fit TRBD2. Trimming removed 6 bases from V and 7 bases from J; junction bases left unmatched: 3. CDR1 and CDR2 from the germline V gene are SQVTM and ANQGSEA. The CDR3 is made up of 12 amino acids. CDR3 nucleotides: TGCAGCGTAGCGGGAGGGCCAAATGAGCAGTTCTTC. As protein: CSVAGGPNEQFF.

The chain has TRBV11-1 and TRBJ1-6; 7 nucleotides agree with TRBD1. J gave up 11 bases and V 5 bases, and 9 bases lay outside the gene matches. The CDR3 consists of 14 residues. Germline assignment: CDR1 SGHAT and CDR2 FQDESV (reference sequence). DNA of the CDR3: TGTGCCAGCAGCCCCGACAGGGCAATTCCACCCCTCCACTTT. Its translation: CASSPDRAIPPLHF.

The rearrangement uses TRBV18 and TRBJ1-1, with D hard to call. Germline V CDR1 and CDR2: KGHSH, LQKENI. V lost 3 bases and J 8 bases, leaving 16 bases between the germline ends. This CDR3 contains 14 residues. DNA of the CDR3: TGTGCCAGCTCACCCGCCTCGGTATTAACCGAAGCTTTCTTT. It translates to CASSPASVLTEAFF.

This clone showed up just a few times. The chain combines TRBV6-1 with TRBJ1-1; maybe TRBD1 (6 bases). In germline, CDR1 is MNHNS, CDR2 SASEGT. V was clipped by 5 bases and J by 1 base, with 8 bases between them. This CDR3 is built from 13 residues. DNA for the CDR3: TGTGCCAGCAGTCCGACAGGGAACACTGAAGCTTTCTTT. Amino acids: CASSPTGNTEAFF.

This CDR3 reads CASTSPDRVGGKLFF. DNA for the CDR3: TGTGCCAGCACCTCGCCTGACAGGGTGGGGGGAAAACTGTTTTTT. The chain couples TRBV6-1 to TRBJ1-4; 7 bases map to TRBD1. V was clipped by 7 bases and J by 10 bases; unmatched bases: 15. This CDR3 comprises 15 residues. Germline V CDR1 and CDR2: MNHNS, SASEGT.